This entry features one T cell receptor beta chain sequence. Its matching antigen is unknown. This table comes from immunoSEQ multiplex PCR, and its TCRdb copy is limited to in-frame clones, with some not included. Of 120,000 or so clones listed, 70% to 90% are singletons. The sample originates from a study of radiation and T cells in renal cell carcinoma. Notes on the study in general: From baseline, blood top tumor clonotypes peaked at 2 weeks post-radiation.

Germline V CDR1 and CDR2: SGHTA, FQGNSA. V was pared by 1 base and J by 4 bases, with 10 bases between. The CDR3 totals 14 residues. The time point: blood 2 weeks post-SBRT. Stated treatment: 15 Gy SBRT to primary tumor, nephrectomy 4 weeks later. Serial blood draws occurred at baseline and 2 and 4 weeks post-SBRT. V usage is TRBV7-2 and J usage is TRBJ1-1; D call uncertain. The TCR sequence derives from a woman aged 70 to 79 with renal cell carcinoma. The source was blood, collected from a patient whose treatment included radiotherapy and nephrectomy. CDR3 DNA: TGTGCCAGCAGCTTAGACGCTCCGAGCACTGAAGCTTTCTTT. This gives the protein CASSLDAPSTEAFF. The whole variable domain, remainder taken from reference TRBV7-2 and TRBJ1-1, is GAGVSQSPSNKVTEKGKDVELRCDPISGHTALYWYRQSLGQGLEFLIYFQGNSAPDKSGLPSDRFSAERTGGSVSTLTIQRTQQEDSAVYLCASSLDAPSTEAFFGQGTRLTVV.